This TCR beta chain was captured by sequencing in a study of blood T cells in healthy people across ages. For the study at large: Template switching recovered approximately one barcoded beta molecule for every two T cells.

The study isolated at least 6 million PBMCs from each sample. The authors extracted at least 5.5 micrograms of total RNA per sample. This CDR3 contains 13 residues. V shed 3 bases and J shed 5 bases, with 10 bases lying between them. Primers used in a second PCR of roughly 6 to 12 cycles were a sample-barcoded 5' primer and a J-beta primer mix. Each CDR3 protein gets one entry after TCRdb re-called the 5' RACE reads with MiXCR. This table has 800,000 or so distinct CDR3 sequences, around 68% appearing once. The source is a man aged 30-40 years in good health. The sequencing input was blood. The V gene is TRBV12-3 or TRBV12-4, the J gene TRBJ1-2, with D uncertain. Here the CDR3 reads CASSFRAAYGYTF. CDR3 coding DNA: TGTGCCAGCAGTTTCCGGGCAGCATATGGCTACACCTTC.